This TCR beta chain was observed in a study of CD8 T cells in Susac syndrome. When the RNA was reverse transcribed, random hexamers were used with an input of 0.5 to 1 ug. TCRdb re-analysed the immunoSEQ multiplex PCR reads in MiXCR, keeping a single row per CDR3 protein. The data hold over 150,000 distinct CDR3 sequences, with roughly 94% observed a single time. Germline CDR1 SGHNT, CDR2 YYREEE (reference sequence). This CDR3 region has 15 residues. V lost 4 bases to trimming and J lost 3 bases; unmatched junction nucleotides: 9. Sequencing used CD4+ T cells from PBMCs. The V gene is TRBV5-4, the J gene TRBJ1-1; 7 positions agree with TRBD1. This receptor was obtained from a human donor with Susac syndrome. CDR3 loop: CASSPRGGKDTEAFF. The CDR3, as DNA: TGTGCCAGCAGCCCCCGAGGGGGCAAGGACACTGAAGCTTTCTTT.